These 23 T cell receptor beta chains were sequenced from one sample in a study of shared clonotypes between healthy human individuals. Naive CD8 cells were CD45RO-negative, positively selected for CCR7, excluding terminally differentiated effector memory CD45RA+ cells. The table came from immunoSEQ multiplex PCR; TCRdb's copy has only in-frame clones and leaves some out. In the table there are millions of clones, roughly 95% of which are singletons. Sequencing input: naive CD8+ T cells sorted from blood. These TCRs come from a man between 18 and 35 years old in good health.

The V gene is TRBV4-3, the J gene TRBJ2-7; D remains ambiguous. Germline V CDR1 and CDR2: LGHNA, YSLEER. The germline V and J ends were trimmed by 0 bases and 3 bases, with 9 bases remaining between them. The CDR3 loop spans 14 amino acids. DNA of the CDR3: TGCGCCAGCAGCCAAGATTCGACAAGCTACGAGCAGTACTTC. Translated: CASSQDSTSYEQYF.

In DNA form, the CDR3 reads TGTGCCAGCAGTAACCCCAGGGGAGAGGAGTACTTC. This translates into CASSNPRGEEYF. The V gene is TRBV27, the J gene TRBJ2-7; TRBD1 might be the D (6 bases). The germline gives CDR1 MNHEY, CDR2 SMNVEV (reference sequence). The V gene lost 5 bases and the J gene lost 11 bases, with 16 bases spanning the gap. The CDR3 loop spans 12 amino acids.

This clone was detected only once. The chain uses TRBV6-1 and TRBJ2-1; 9 bases align to TRBD1. This CDR3 comprises 14 residues. CDR1 MNHNS and CDR2 SASEGT come from the germline V gene. V shed 3 bases, J shed 8 bases, and the junction held 5 bases outside the gene matches. As DNA, the CDR3 is TGTGCCAGCAGTGAGGGACAGGGTGGGGATGAGCAGTTCTTC. It encodes CASSEGQGGDEQFF.

The rearrangement links TRBV6-5 to TRBJ1-2; TRBD1 matches at 7 bases. This CDR3 is 14 amino acids long. Losses at the gene ends were 6 bases for V and 2 bases for J; bases not matched to a gene: 6. The germline V gene encodes CDR1 MNHEY and CDR2 SVGAGI. The CDR3 DNA sequence: TGTGCCAGCAGCCCCGGGACAGAAAACTATGGCTACACCTTC. Its translation: CASSPGTENYGYTF.

This clone was seen only once. The chain carries TRBV6-5 and TRBJ2-1, with a weak D call TRBD2 (6 bases). CDR3 length: 13 amino acids. Trimming took 5 bases from V and 4 from J, leaving 9 bases between them. Germline CDR1 and CDR2: MNHEY and SVGAGI. CDR3 DNA sequence: TGTGCCAGCAGTATAGCGGCTTACAATGAGCAGTTCTTC. It specifies CASSIAAYNEQFF.

The chain is built from TRBV13 and TRBJ2-3; TRBD1 agrees at 10 bases. Germline V gene data show CDR1 as PRHDT and CDR2 as FYEKMQ (reference sequence). The V and J ends lost 1 base and 5 bases, in that order; junction bases with no gene match: 9. The CDR3 sequence is 17 residues long. The CDR3 nucleotides read TGTGCCAGCAGCTTAGCAAAGACAGGGGGCCCTGGAGATACGCAGTATTTT. Its translation is CASSLAKTGGPGDTQYF.

This chain joins TRBV4-3 and TRBJ1-1, with TRBD1 as a possible D gene (5 bases). Trimming shortened V by 8 bases and J by 7 bases, and 17 bases separated the two germline ends. The CDR3 spans 13 residues. Germline V CDR1 and CDR2: LGHNA, YSLEER. In nucleotides, the CDR3 is TGCGCCAGCGGGATAAGGGGCTTCGGTGAAGCTTTCTTT. Translated, it gives CASGIRGFGEAFF.

The V call is TRBV7-8, the J call TRBJ2-1; the D is unclear. Looked up from germline, CDR1 is SGHVS and CDR2 is FQNEAQ. The CDR3 is 13 amino acids. V was cut by 1 base and J by 12 bases, with 13 bases left in between. The chain's CDR3 is CASSLEFSWGQFF. CDR3 coding DNA: TGTGCCAGCAGCTTAGAGTTCTCCTGGGGGCAGTTCTTC.

V usage is TRBV13 and J usage is TRBJ2-1; the match to TRBD2 covers 10 bases. The CDR3 totals 15 residues. Germline V CDR1 and CDR2: PRHDT, FYEKMQ (reference sequence). The junction had 1 base not matched to a gene; V was cut back by 5 bases and J by 0 bases. The CDR3 DNA reads as TGTGCCAGCAGCCAGCGGGGGGGCTCCTACAATGAGCAGTTCTTC. Translating gives CASSQRGGSYNEQFF.

The V gene is TRBV7-3, the J gene TRBJ1-5; D gene uncertain. CDR3 size: 17 residues. V dropped 5 bases and J dropped 1 base, with 18 bases sitting between them. Per the germline V gene, CDR1 is SGHTA and CDR2 is FQGTGA. CDR3 DNA sequence: TGTGCCAGCAGCCCAAGTGGCAGAACCCTCAGCAATCAGCCCCAGCATTTT. The encoded protein is CASSPSGRTLSNQPQHF.

The chain couples TRBV14 to TRBJ1-1; D is undetermined. Germline lookup yields CDR1 SGHDN and CDR2 FVKESK. The CDR3 runs 13 residues. Between the trimmed V and J ends, which lost 3 bases and 7 bases, there was a span of 12 bases. The CDR3 nucleotides read TGTGCCAGCAGCCACCAAGGCCTTCTTGAAGCTTTCTTT. Translated, it gives CASSHQGLLEAFF.

The chain employs TRBV9 and TRBJ2-3; D ambiguous. Trimming cost V 0 bases and J 4 bases, with 9 bases left between them. CDR1 SGDLS and CDR2 YYNGEE come from the germline V gene. The CDR3 is 14 amino acids. The CDR3 DNA is TGTGCCAGCAGCGTAGGGGCTCGGGCAGATACGCAGTATTTT. It is translated as CASSVGARADTQYF.

The chain has TRBV7-9 and TRBJ2-5, with D possibly TRBD1 on 6 matching bases. Between the trimmed V and J ends, which lost 4 bases and 2 bases, there was a span of 14 bases. The CDR3 runs 15 residues. Germline CDR1 is SEHNR and CDR2 is FQNEAQ (reference sequence). For the CDR3, the DNA is TGTGCCAGCAGCTCCGGATGGACAGAACAAGAGACCCAGTACTTC. Protein sequence: CASSSGWTEQETQYF.

Here the CDR3 DNA reads TGTGCCAGCAGACCTAGCGTTAGCACAGATACGCAGTATTTT. Protein sequence: CASRPSVSTDTQYF. The V and J genes are TRBV6-4 and TRBJ2-3, with D maybe TRBD2 (6 bases). The CDR3 is 14 residues long. V shed 6 bases and J shed 0 bases, with 10 bases lying between them. CDR1 is MRHNA, CDR2 SNTAGT, per germline.

This clone has a single count. This CDR3 is also generated by other DNA sequences in the sample. The gene calls are TRBV5-6 and TRBJ2-7; D possibly corresponds to TRBD1 (5 bases). Per germline, CDR1 SGHDT and CDR2 YYEEEE. This CDR3 has 14 residues. Trimming cost V 0 bases and J 1 base, with 8 bases left between them. The CDR3 sequence: CASSLGDSSYEQYF. The CDR3 region has the DNA TGTGCCAGCAGCTTGGGTGACAGTTCCTACGAGCAGTACTTC.

The chain combines TRBV4-1 with TRBJ1-5; D is unclear. The germline gives CDR1 MGHRA, CDR2 YSYEKL. The CDR3 covers 14 residues. Trimming cost V 4 bases and J 8 bases, with 15 bases left between them. CDR3 DNA sequence: TGCGCCAGCAGCCCCGAGACGCCTTGGGAGCCCCAGCATTTT. Its protein product is CASSPETPWEPQHF.

The chain carries TRBV19 and TRBJ2-1, with D possibly TRBD2 on 6 matching bases. Germline lookup yields CDR1 LNHDA and CDR2 SQIVND (reference sequence). V was pared by 0 bases and J by 6 bases, with 27 bases between. This CDR3 comprises 20 residues. CDR3 sequence (DNA): TGTGCCAGTAGTATAGATATCCAGGGTCCCCTTGGGGGAGGTGTCAATGAGCAGTTCTTC. This translates into CASSIDIQGPLGGGVNEQFF. The full variable domain, its missing parts supplied by reference TRBV19 and TRBJ2-1, is DGGITQSPKYLFRKEGQNVTLSCEQNLNHDAMYWYRQDPGQGLRLIYYSQIVNDFQKGDIAEGYSVSREKKESFPLTVTSAQKNPTAFYLCASSIDIQGPLGGGVNEQFFGPGTRLTVL.

This clone was counted a single time. The gene calls are TRBV11-2 and TRBJ1-1; TRBD1 is a possible D gene (6 bases). Germline V gene data show CDR1 as SGHAT and CDR2 as FQNNGV. Trimming cost V 3 bases and J 4 bases, with 15 bases left between them. The CDR3 sequence is 15 residues long. In nucleotides, the CDR3 is TGTGCCAGCAGCTTTCCCAGGGGAGTAGGCACTGAAGCTTTCTTT. Translation gives CASSFPRGVGTEAFF. Based on the CDR3 plus reference TRBV11-2 and TRBJ1-1, the full variable domain is EAGVAQSPRYKIIEKRQSVAFWCNPISGHATLYWYQQILGQGPKLLIQFQNNGVVDDSQLPKDRFSAERLKGVDSTLKIQPAKLEDSAVYLCASSFPRGVGTEAFFGQGTRLTVV.

The sample holds a few counts of this clone. The chain has TRBV20-1 and TRBJ2-7; D gene ambiguous. The V gene lost 5 bases and the J gene lost 6 bases, with 8 bases spanning the gap. Per germline, CDR1 DFQATT and CDR2 SNEGSKA (reference sequence). The CDR3 has 10 residues. The CDR3 sequence is CSASVGEQYF. The CDR3 DNA sequence: TGCAGTGCTTCAGTTGGCGAGCAGTACTTC.

The rearrangement links TRBV7-3 to TRBJ1-1; a possible D gene is TRBD1 (5 bases). Germline V lookup: CDR1 SGHTA, CDR2 FQGTGA. The CDR3 totals 15 residues. V lost 2 bases, J lost 4 bases, and 14 bases lay in between. CDR3 amino acids: CASSLEKGLGTEAFF. The DNA of the CDR3 is TGTGCCAGCAGCTTAGAAAAGGGGTTGGGCACTGAAGCTTTCTTT. The variable domain in full, with the rest retrieved from reference TRBV7-3 and TRBJ1-1, is GAGVSQTPSNKVTEKGKYVELRCDPISGHTALYWYRQSLGQGPEFLIYFQGTGAADDSGLPNDRFFAVRPEGSVSTLKIQRTERGDSAVYLCASSLEKGLGTEAFFGQGTRLTVV.

The chain carries TRBV5-1 and TRBJ1-2, with D unclear. This CDR3 has 15 amino acids. Between the trimmed V and J ends, which lost 0 bases and 10 bases, there was a span of 19 bases. The V gene's germline CDR1 is SGHRS and CDR2 YFSETQ. CDR3 coding DNA: TGCGCCAGCAGCTTGGCACTGGGTCTGGACGAACACTACACCTTC. Translating gives CASSLALGLDEHYTF.

The chain recombines TRBV30 with TRBJ2-3; D may be TRBD1 (5 bases). V lost 8 bases and J 0 bases, leaving 18 bases between the germline ends. In germline, CDR1 is GTSNPN, CDR2 SVGIG (reference sequence). The CDR3 length is 15 residues. The DNA for the CDR3 is TGTGCCCGAGATTTAGGGGCCGCTAGCACAGATACGCAGTATTTT. Translated: CARDLGAASTDTQYF.

The chain couples TRBV19 to TRBJ2-4; D uncertain. Looked up from germline, CDR1 is LNHDA and CDR2 is SQIVND (reference sequence). The CDR3 totals 15 residues. V was cut by 1 base and J by 7 bases, with 14 bases left in between. The CDR3 DNA reads as TGTGCCAGTAGTATAGGTGGGCAGTTAGGGAACATTCAGTACTTC. Encoded protein: CASSIGGQLGNIQYF.